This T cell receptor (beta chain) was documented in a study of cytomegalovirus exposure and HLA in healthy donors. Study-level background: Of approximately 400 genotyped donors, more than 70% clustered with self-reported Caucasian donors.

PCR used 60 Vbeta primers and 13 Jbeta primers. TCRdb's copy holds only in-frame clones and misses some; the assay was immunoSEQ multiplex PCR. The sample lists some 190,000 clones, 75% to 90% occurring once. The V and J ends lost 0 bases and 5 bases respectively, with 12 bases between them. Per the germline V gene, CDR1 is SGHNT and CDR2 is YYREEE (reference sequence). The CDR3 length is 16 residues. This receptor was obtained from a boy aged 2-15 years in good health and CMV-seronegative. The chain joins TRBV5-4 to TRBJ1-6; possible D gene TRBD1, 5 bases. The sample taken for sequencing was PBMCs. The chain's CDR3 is CASSLGPRANNSPLHF. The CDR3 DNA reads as TGTGCCAGCAGCTTGGGTCCCAGGGCCAATAATTCACCCCTCCACTTT.